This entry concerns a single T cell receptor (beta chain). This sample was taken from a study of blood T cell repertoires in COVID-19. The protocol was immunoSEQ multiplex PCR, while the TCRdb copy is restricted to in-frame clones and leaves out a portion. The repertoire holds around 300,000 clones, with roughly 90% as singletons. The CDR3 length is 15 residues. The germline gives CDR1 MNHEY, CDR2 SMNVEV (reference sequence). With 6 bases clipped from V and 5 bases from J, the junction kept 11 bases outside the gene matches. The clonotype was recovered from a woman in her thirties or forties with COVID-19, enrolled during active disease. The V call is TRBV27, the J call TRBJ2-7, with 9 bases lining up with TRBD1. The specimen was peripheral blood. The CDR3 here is CASSLYRGQPNEQYF. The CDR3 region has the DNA TGTGCCAGCAGCCTTTACAGGGGGCAACCGAACGAGCAGTACTTC.